This T cell receptor beta chain was recorded in a study of cytomegalovirus exposure and HLA in healthy donors. Amplification used 60 Vbeta primers and 13 Jbeta primers. Clones were sequenced by immunoSEQ multiplex PCR, and TCRdb holds only the in-frame ones, with some missing. This sample has 150,000 to 200,000 clones, with roughly 76% found just once. This clone was detected only once. CDR1 is SNHLY, CDR2 FYNNEI, per germline. V lost 5 bases and J lost 2; bases outside the gene matches: 8. This CDR3 contains 15 residues. This chain uses TRBV2 with TRBJ1-1, with TRBD1 matching over 7 bases. This sequence originates from a woman aged 18 to 35 in good health and CMV-seropositive. Source material: PBMCs. CDR3 nucleotides: TGTGCCAGCAGTACCCACAGGGGCGAAAACACTGAAGCTTTCTTT. Encoded protein: CASSTHRGENTEAFF.